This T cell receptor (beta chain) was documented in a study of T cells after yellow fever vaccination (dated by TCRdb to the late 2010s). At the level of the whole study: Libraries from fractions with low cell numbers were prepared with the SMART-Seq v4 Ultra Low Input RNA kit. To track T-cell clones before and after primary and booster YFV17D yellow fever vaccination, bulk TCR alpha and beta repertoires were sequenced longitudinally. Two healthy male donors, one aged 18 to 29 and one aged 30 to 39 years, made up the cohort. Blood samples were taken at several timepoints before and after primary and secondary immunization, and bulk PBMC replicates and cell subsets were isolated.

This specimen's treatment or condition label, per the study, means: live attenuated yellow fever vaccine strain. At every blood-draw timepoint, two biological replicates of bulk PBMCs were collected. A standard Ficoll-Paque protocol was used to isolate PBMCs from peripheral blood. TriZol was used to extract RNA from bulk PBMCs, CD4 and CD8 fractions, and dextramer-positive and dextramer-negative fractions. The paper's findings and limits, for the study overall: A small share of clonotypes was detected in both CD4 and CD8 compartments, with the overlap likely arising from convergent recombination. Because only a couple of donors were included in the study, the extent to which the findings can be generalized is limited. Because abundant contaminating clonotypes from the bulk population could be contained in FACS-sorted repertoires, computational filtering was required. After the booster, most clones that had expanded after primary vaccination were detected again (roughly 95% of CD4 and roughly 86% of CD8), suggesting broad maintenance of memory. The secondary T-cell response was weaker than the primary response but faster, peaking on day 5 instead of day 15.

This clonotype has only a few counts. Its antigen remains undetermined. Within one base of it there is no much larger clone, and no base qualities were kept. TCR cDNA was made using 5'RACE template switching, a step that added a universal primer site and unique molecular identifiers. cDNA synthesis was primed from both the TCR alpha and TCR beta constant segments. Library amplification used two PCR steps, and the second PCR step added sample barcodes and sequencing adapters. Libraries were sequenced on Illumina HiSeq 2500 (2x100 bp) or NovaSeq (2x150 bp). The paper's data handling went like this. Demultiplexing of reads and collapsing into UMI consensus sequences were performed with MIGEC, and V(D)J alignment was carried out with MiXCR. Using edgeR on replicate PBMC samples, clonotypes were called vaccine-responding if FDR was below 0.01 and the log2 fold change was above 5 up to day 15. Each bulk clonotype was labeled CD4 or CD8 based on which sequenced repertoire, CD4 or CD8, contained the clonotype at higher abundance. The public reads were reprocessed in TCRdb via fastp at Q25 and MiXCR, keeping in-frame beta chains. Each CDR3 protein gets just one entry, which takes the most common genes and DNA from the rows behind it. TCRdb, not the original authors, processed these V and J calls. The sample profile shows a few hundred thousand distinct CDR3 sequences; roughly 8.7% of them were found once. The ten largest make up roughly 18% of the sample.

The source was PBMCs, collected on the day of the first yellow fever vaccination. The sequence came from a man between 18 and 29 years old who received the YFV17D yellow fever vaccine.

The CDR3 amino acid sequence is: CSARDNSRSTDTQYF. The nucleotides are TGCAGTGCTAGAGATAACTCTAGAAGCACAGATACGCAGTATTTT. The chain is assembled from TRBV20-1 and TRBJ2-3, with the D gene call left open. The germline V gene encodes CDR1 DFQATT and CDR2 SNEGSKA (reference sequence). The CDR3 has 15 amino acids, counting the end cysteine and phenylalanine. Of all the DNA, just the CDR3 is kept, 45 bases in frame from base 1. Trimming costs V 0 bases and J 0 bases, and their ends lie 10 bases apart.